This TCR beta chain stems from a study of somatic mutations in cytotoxic T cells in rheumatoid arthritis. Findings and limits, study-wide: A rise in CD8+ clonality with age was seen in rheumatoid arthritis patients but not in healthy controls. Unknown were the antigen targets of the expanded CD8+ clones.

Original handling: The authors rarely found patient CD8+ clones larger than 1% matching published virus-specific TCRB sequences. TCRdb's copy holds only in-frame clones and misses some; the assay was immunoSEQ multiplex PCR. Clone size and V and J calls were adopted from that table, with D and trimming inferred from the DNA. The sample yields approximately 18,000 clones, almost 85% seen once. Worth noting for this clone: Antigen specificity is unknown.

Germline CDR1 SGHVS, CDR2 FQNEAQ. The junction had 5 bases not matched to a gene; V was cut back by 1 base and J by 5 bases. The CDR3 runs 15 residues. The investigators isolated CD4+ and CD8+ cells by positive magnetic bead selection and checked their purity by flow cytometry. This receptor was obtained from an adult with rheumatoid arthritis. The chain recombines TRBV7-8 with TRBJ2-5, with 9 bases that match TRBD1. The sequencing input was CD8+ T cells sorted from blood. CDR3 in amino acids: CASSLVTGGHETQYF. The DNA of the CDR3 is TGTGCCAGCAGCTTAGTGACAGGGGGTCACGAGACCCAGTACTTC.